These 7 T cell receptor beta chains were sequenced from one sample in a study of response to subunit inactivated influenza vaccine. Via MiXCR, TCRdb re-called the RT-PCR reads, giving one row per CDR3 protein. The sample contains 500,000 or so distinct CDR3 sequences, more than 15% of which appear only once. Source: CD4+ T cells sorted from PBMCs, taken around 2 years after vaccination. All receptors come from a man aged 45 to 75 who received an inactivated influenza vaccine.

This clonotype turned up a few times. The CDR3, as DNA: TGCGCCAGCAGTTCACAAAGGACAGGGGGCTACGAGCAGTACTTC. It codes for CASSSQRTGGYEQYF. V gene TRBV4-3 combines with J gene TRBJ2-7; 10 nucleotides match TRBD1. The V gene's germline CDR1 is LGHNA and CDR2 YSLEER. The ends lost 6 bases at V and 3 bases at J; junction bases unmatched: 8. The CDR3 extends over 15 amino acids.

The CDR3 loop is CASSGTSGRADTQYF. CDR3 bases: TGTGCCAGCAGTGGGACTAGCGGGAGGGCCGATACGCAGTATTTT. The rearrangement uses TRBV7-2 and TRBJ2-3, with TRBD2 identical over 16 bases. The CDR3 runs 15 residues. Germline V CDR1 and CDR2: SGHTA, FQGNSA. V shed 6 bases and J 6 bases; nucleotides not matched to a gene: 3.

The chain carries TRBV7-2 and TRBJ2-5; 8 nucleotides agree with TRBD1. From germline, CDR1 is SGHTA and CDR2 FQGNSA. V gave up 5 bases and J gave up 5 bases; unmatched junction bases: 7. The length of the CDR3 is 14 residues. CDR3 sequence: CASSHGQGWETQYF. The DNA for the CDR3 is TGTGCCAGCAGCCACGGACAGGGTTGGGAGACCCAGTACTTC.

This clonotype was counted ten times or more. The rearrangement uses TRBV29-1 and TRBJ2-3, with D possibly TRBD2 on 6 matching bases. V lost 8 bases, J lost 0 bases, and 15 bases lay in between. The CDR3 runs 14 residues. Germline V CDR1 and CDR2: SQVTM, ANQGSEA. This CDR3 reads CSTGGPGSTDTQYF. CDR3 nucleotides: TGCAGCACCGGGGGACCGGGAAGCACAGATACGCAGTATTTT.

The chain combines TRBV5-8 with TRBJ2-1; 8 bases align to TRBD1. The CDR3 totals 15 residues. V gave up 5 bases and J gave up 9 bases; unmatched junction bases: 13. Germline values: CDR1 SGHTS, CDR2 YDEGEE. CDR3 amino acids: CASRLTGTGNTEQFF. The DNA of the CDR3 is TGTGCCAGCAGACTTACCGGGACAGGTAACACTGAGCAGTTCTTC.

This clonotype was counted between two and nine times. J is TRBJ2-1 and V is TRBV14; 9 positions agree with TRBD2. From germline, CDR1 is SGHDN and CDR2 FVKESK. This CDR3 spans 12 amino acids. Germline trimming cut 5 bases from V and 9 bases from J; bases unmatched to any gene: 2. Here the CDR3 reads CASSASGVEQFF. CDR3 DNA: TGTGCCAGCAGCGCTAGCGGGGTTGAGCAGTTCTTC.

This clonotype was counted ten times or more. The genes are TRBV7-2 and TRBJ1-2; D is unclear. The V gene lost 2 bases and the J gene lost 6 bases, with 13 bases spanning the gap. The CDR3 has 14 residues. Germline CDR1 and CDR2: SGHTA and FQGNSA. CDR3 DNA sequence: TGTGCCAGCAGCTTATTTCAGGCTGGCGATGGCTACACCTTC. Its protein product is CASSLFQAGDGYTF.